This TCR beta chain was identified during a study of graft-versus-host responses after intestinal transplantation. The CDR3 runs to 12 residues. Trimming removed 3 bases from V and 4 bases from J, with 7 bases in between. CDR1 SNHLY and CDR2 FYNNEI come from the germline V gene. Method: immunoSEQ multiplex PCR; TCRdb's copy keeps in-frame clones and lacks some. The data show tens of thousands of clones, with around 90% seen just once and approximately 10% held by the top ten. The rearrangement uses TRBV2 and TRBJ2-7; D is unclear. The receptor comes from a human patient who received an intestinal transplant, so some T cells may come from the graft donor. The specimen was PBMCs, collected about 430 days after intestinal transplantation. The CDR3 bases are TGTGCCAGCAGTGACAACGCTTACGAGCAGTACTTC. Translation: CASSDNAYEQYF.